Detailed here is one TCR beta chain. The antigen it binds to is not known. Per-base quality was not reported, and no clone a single base away is much larger than it. This specimen comes from a study of identifying expanded T cells in peripheral blood (dated by TCRdb to between 2019 and 2020). About the full investigation: Technical replicates were generated by sequencing separate aliquots of the same genomic DNA pool, and four replicates were compared pairwise. Beyond this particular receptor, the publication reports: Across all healthy-donor time intervals, the beta-binomial model significantly cut both the number of clones called differentially abundant and the false-positive rate. The authors expected that over much longer intervals, such as months to years, biological variance in healthy repertoires might increase even further. Across all healthy donors, variance in clone template counts between approximately two-week samples was found to increase significantly with total template count. Between technical replicates the binomial model flagged 1 to 1.5 differentially abundant clones, whereas over about 2 weeks the binomial model flagged about 15 and over four weeks about 19.

TCRbeta CDR3 regions were profiled by bias-controlled multiplex PCR amplification of genomic DNA with the immunoSEQ Assay. The authors' pipeline ran thus. The absolute abundance of each unique TCRbeta CDR3 region was quantified after sequences were collapsed and filtered. Differential abundance was tested with two models: a binomial (Fisher-equivalent) model and a beta-binomial model that adds time-dependent variance fitted from healthy donors. Clones with fewer than 5 combined templates were removed, and a clone was called differentially abundant if the clone's Benjamini-Hochberg FDR was below 0.01. Beta-binomial variance was modeled as a function of total template count across the two samples using the form v = (b*log(k)+a)^2. The clones in this table, taken by TCRdb from immuneACCESS, are in-frame only. Not every clone is retained; where verified, under half of the shortfall comes from an unresolved V gene, and the cause of the rest is unknown. The V and J calls and clone size are taken from that table; D and trimming were inferred from the DNA. The sample yields approximately 58,000 clones; approximately 89% were counted once. The ten largest account for around 3.5% of the sample.

No immune events, such as infections, were documented for the healthy donors during the collection period. Healthy-donor blood repertoires served as a training cohort to calibrate time-dependent variance in a beta-binomial model of T-cell clone differential abundance. The training cohort comprised 10 or so healthy donors, 3 female and 7 male. An age range of about 29 to 65 years, with an average of roughly 40 years, was recorded for the donors. Whole blood was collected from each healthy donor at three time points spaced approximately 13 days apart and obtained from a commercial supplier. For immunosequencing, genomic DNA was extracted from whole blood that had not been sorted. CDR1 and CDR2 (LNHNV, YYDKDF) derive from the germline V gene (reference sequence). Inclusive of the bounding cysteine and phenylalanine, the CDR3 is 13 residues long. Here the CDR3 DNA is all that survives: 39 bases in frame from base 1. Deletion took 4 bases off V and 4 bases off J, with a span of 8 bases between the germline ends.

The receptor comes from a person aged 18 to 75 in good health. Sequenced material: blood. This chain is built from TRBV15 and TRBJ2-1, and TRBD2 may be the D gene, going by 5 matching bases. The CDR3 protein sequence reads: CATSKLGYNEQFF. In nucleotides, the sequence is TGTGCCACCAGCAAACTAGGGTACAATGAGCAGTTCTTC.